Shown below are 22 T cell receptor beta chains from a single sample sequenced in a study of T-cell reconstitution after alpha-beta-depleted transplantation in children (dated by TCRdb to about 2016). Library construction relied on PCR. The run used an Illumina HiSeq 2500. TCR library preparation used molecular barcoding, with unique molecular identifiers applied to normalize quantification of the TCRbeta repertoire. TCRdb passed the public sequencing reads through fastp at Q25 and MiXCR, retaining productive beta sequences. For every CDR3 protein sequence, its rows merge into one entry that carries the most common genes and DNA. For this sample the table gives approximately 420,000 distinct CDR3 sequences, of which approximately 11% were detected only once. Together, the top ten hold roughly 6% of the sample. The sample here was PBMCs from the stem cell graft donor, taken from the stem cell graft. These receptors all stem from a human donor who donated a stem cell graft to a child with acute myeloid leukemia.

There are a few counts of this clonotype. Sequence at one end of the junction differs from germline and may be a read error. This chain links TRBV29-1 with TRBJ2-5; TRBD1 or TRBD2 may be the D gene (5 bases each). Germline-derived CDR1 and CDR2 are SQVTM and ANQGSEA. There are 13 residues in the CDR3. The CDR3 protein is CSVEGRGKETQYF. In nucleotides, the CDR3 is TGCAGCGTCGAAGGCCGGGGCAAAGAGACCCAGTACTTC.

This clonotype occurred many times. The J gene is TRBJ1-5, the V gene TRBV20-1; D uncertain. This CDR3 spans 12 amino acids. Germline V lookup: CDR1 DFQATT, CDR2 SNEGSKA (reference sequence). V was cut by 5 bases and J by 4 bases, with 9 bases left in between. The CDR3 bases are TGCAGTGCTTCTGGCGGTAATCAGCCCCAGCATTTT. Protein: CSASGGNQPQHF.

The gene calls are TRBV25-1 and TRBJ2-2; 7 bases are shared with TRBD2. V lost 3 bases, J lost 5 bases, and 3 bases stayed unmatched. The CDR3 runs to 14 residues. CDR1 is MGHDK and CDR2 is SYGVNS in the germline V gene. The CDR3 region is CASSEKGGTGELFF. The CDR3 nucleotides are TGTGCCAGCAGTGAGAAGGGAGGGACCGGGGAGCTGTTTTTT.

A few counts support this clonotype. V usage is TRBV7-2 and J usage is TRBJ2-2; tentatively, D is TRBD1 (5 bases). CDR3 length: 16 amino acids. Germline loops: CDR1 SGHTA, CDR2 FQGNSA. V gave up 4 bases and J gave up 4 bases, with 16 bases separating them. DNA for the CDR3: TGTGCCAGCAGCTCGACAGTTCCCGAGTTCACCGGGGAGCTGTTTTTT. Its protein product is CASSSTVPEFTGELFF.

The rearrangement joins TRBV12-3 or TRBV12-4 to TRBJ2-2, with D possibly TRBD1 on 5 matching bases. The CDR3 length is 13 residues. V lost 6 bases to trimming and J lost 7 bases, with 12 bases between them. CDR3 DNA: TGTGCCAGCAGACTACAGGCGGACGGGGAGCTGTTTTTT. Residues: CASRLQADGELFF.

This clonotype showed up just a few times. This sequence joins TRBV6-1 and TRBJ1-5; TRBD1 is a possible D gene (6 bases). V lost 6 bases to trimming and J lost 3 bases, with 15 bases between them. CDR1 is MNHNS, CDR2 SASEGT, per germline. The CDR3 contains 15 residues. CDR3: CASRRVQGNNQPQHF. The CDR3 region has the DNA TGTGCCAGCAGGAGAGTACAGGGAAACAATCAGCCCCAGCATTTT.

This clonotype has more than one count but fewer than ten. The chain is built from TRBV5-1 and TRBJ2-7; 9 bases are a match to TRBD1. Germline values: CDR1 SGHRS, CDR2 YFSETQ. The V gene end was trimmed by 4 bases and the J gene end by 6 bases; junction bases not matched to a gene: 8. The CDR3 runs to 14 residues. The CDR3 DNA follows: TGCGCCAGCAGCCTGGGACAGGGAGGGATCGAGCAGTACGTC. Its protein product is CASSLGQGGIEQYV.

In its sample, this clonotype was seen many times. CDR3 in amino acids: CASSLAGFTDTQYF. The CDR3 DNA follows: TGTGCCAGCAGTCTAGCGGGATTCACAGATACGCAGTATTTT. The chain uses TRBV6-1 and TRBJ2-3; 9 bases are shared with TRBD2. Germline V CDR1 and CDR2: MNHNS, SASEGT. CDR3 length: 14 amino acids. V lost 5 bases to trimming and J lost 2 bases; unmatched junction nucleotides: 2.

Only a few counts were recorded for this clonotype. The V call is TRBV5-1, the J call TRBJ2-5, with D possibly being TRBD2 (7 bases). The V end lost 6 bases, the J end lost 1 base, and 13 bases lay between the germline ends. The CDR3 is 14 residues long. From germline, CDR1 is SGHRS and CDR2 YFSETQ. The CDR3 is CASNLRGGQETQYF. The CDR3 nucleotides read TGCGCCAGCAACTTAAGGGGGGGCCAAGAGACCCAGTACTTC.

The chain combines TRBV20-1 with TRBJ1-5; a possible D gene is TRBD1 (6 bases). CDR1 is DFQATT, CDR2 SNEGSKA, per germline (reference sequence). The V end lost 0 bases, the J end lost 3 bases, and 9 bases lay between the germline ends. The CDR3 contains 14 residues. In DNA, the CDR3 is TGCAGTGCTAGAGACGGACAGATCAATCAGCCCCAGCATTTT. It encodes CSARDGQINQPQHF.

This clonotype was counted a few times. The chain recombines TRBV29-1 with TRBJ2-2; 9 bases fit TRBD1. This CDR3 has 13 amino acids. Germline values: CDR1 SQVTM, CDR2 ANQGSEA. Unmatched junction bases numbered 6, after V lost 5 bases and J lost 8 bases. CDR3 coding DNA: TGCAGCGTTTTTGGACAGGGGACGGGGGAGCTGTTTTTT. It translates to CSVFGQGTGELFF.

This clonotype appeared a few times. The J gene is TRBJ2-2, the V gene TRBV7-2; D gene unclear. The CDR3 covers 16 residues. Trimming cost V 2 bases and J 4 bases, with 14 bases left between them. Germline lookup yields CDR1 SGHTA and CDR2 FQGNSA. CDR3 nucleotide sequence: TGTGCCAGCAGCTTAACGGGTGCCCCTCTCACCGGGGAGCTGTTTTTT. This sequence encodes CASSLTGAPLTGELFF.

This clonotype occurred many times. This sequence joins TRBV12-3 or TRBV12-4 and TRBJ1-3, with D uncertain. The CDR3 contains 14 residues. Trimming stripped 4 bases from V and 0 bases from J, with 7 bases between. In nucleotides, the CDR3 is TGTGCCAGCAGTTCCTGGAGCTCTGGAAACACCATATATTTT. Translating gives CASSSWSSGNTIYF.

This clonotype was picked up many times. The chain joins TRBV15 to TRBJ2-6; weak D call: TRBD1 (6 bases). V dropped 0 bases and J dropped 1 base, with 7 bases sitting between them. This CDR3 contains 16 residues. Germline V lookup: CDR1 LNHNV, CDR2 YYDKDF (reference sequence). The CDR3 loop reads CATSRDRGSGANVLTF. As DNA, the CDR3 is TGTGCCACCAGCAGAGACAGGGGATCTGGGGCCAACGTCCTGACTTTC. Filled out from reference TRBV15 and TRBJ2-6, the complete variable domain reads DAMVIQNPRYQVTQFGKPVTLSCSQTLNHNVMYWYQQKSSQAPKLLFHYYDKDFNNEADTPDNFQSRRPNTSFCFLDIRSPGLGDTAMYLCATSRDRGSGANVLTFGAGSRLTVL.

This clonotype appeared a few times. The V and J genes are TRBV27 and TRBJ2-7; D possibly corresponds to TRBD1 (6 bases). The V end was cut by 7 bases, the J end by 5 bases, with 15 bases between. The CDR3 is 13 amino acids. Per the germline V gene, CDR1 is MNHEY and CDR2 is SMNVEV (reference sequence). The CDR3 loop reads CASKNRARDEQYF. The CDR3 nucleotides are TGTGCCAGCAAGAACAGGGCTCGCGACGAGCAGTACTTC.

The V gene is TRBV5-4, the J gene TRBJ1-1; D is unclear. Germline values: CDR1 SGHNT, CDR2 YYREEE (reference sequence). Trimming pared 1 base from V and 9 bases from J, leaving 10 bases between. This CDR3 contains 12 residues. The CDR3 DNA is TGTGCCAGCAGCTTGAGGGCGGGTCAAGCTTTCTTT. Encoded protein: CASSLRAGQAFF.

In this sample, this clonotype turned up many times. Relative to the germline gene, one junction end is altered; a read error may explain this. The chain recombines TRBV12-3 or TRBV12-4 with TRBJ2-2, with 12 bases matching TRBD2. This CDR3 region has 15 residues. CDR3 sequence: CASSLAGGVSGELFF. The DNA of the CDR3 is TGTGCCAGCAGTCTAGCGGGAGGGGTTTCCGGGGAGCTGTTTTTT.

V usage is TRBV5-1 and J usage is TRBJ1-6; 7 nucleotides align to TRBD1. Germline V gene lookup returns CDR1 SGHRS and CDR2 YFSETQ. The CDR3 is made up of 14 amino acids. With V trimmed by 2 bases and J by 7 bases, 3 bases remained unmatched. The CDR3 is CASSLQGQNSPLHF. DNA of the CDR3: TGCGCCAGCAGCTTACAGGGGCAGAATTCACCCCTCCACTTT.

The genes are TRBV5-6 and TRBJ2-1; D may be TRBD1 or TRBD2 (5 bases each). The CDR3 contains 15 residues. Looked up from germline, CDR1 is SGHDT and CDR2 is YYEEEE. V shed 1 base and J shed 10 bases, with 18 bases lying between them. The CDR3 nucleotides are TGTGCCAGCAGCTTGCGAGGCTTCGGGGCTTCGGAGCAGTTCTTC. This codes for CASSLRGFGASEQFF.

The chain carries TRBV20-1 and TRBJ2-2, with D perhaps matching TRBD2 (5 bases). V lost 3 bases to trimming and J lost 7 bases, with 21 bases between them. The CDR3 covers 16 residues. Looked up from germline, CDR1 is DFQATT and CDR2 is SNEGSKA (reference sequence). CDR3 bases: TGCAGTGCTAGGGGCCTCACCGGGCCAGCGGACGGGGAGCTGTTTTTT. This sequence encodes CSARGLTGPADGELFF.

This sequence joins TRBV15 and TRBJ1-4; 7 nucleotides match TRBD1. Germline values: CDR1 LNHNV, CDR2 YYDKDF (reference sequence). The CDR3 contains 17 residues. Trimming took 2 bases from V and 5 from J; bases not matched to a gene: 11. The CDR3 bases are TGTGCCACCAGCAGAACTTACGGACAGGATCTCAATGAAAAACTGTTTTTT. This sequence encodes CATSRTYGQDLNEKLFF.

This clonotype was counted many times. The chain joins TRBV7-2 to TRBJ2-5, with D possibly TRBD1 on 5 matching bases. Germline V lookup: CDR1 SGHTA, CDR2 FQGNSA. Trimming shortened V by 3 bases and J by 5 bases, and 19 bases separated the two germline ends. This CDR3 spans 16 amino acids. CDR3: CASSLTIGAPGETQYF. The CDR3 region has the DNA TGTGCCAGCAGCTTGACGATAGGGGCACCAGGGGAGACCCAGTACTTC.